The present TCR beta chain was sequenced within a study of CD8 T cells in ankylosing spondylitis. Study results and caveats: Enrichment of disease-linked clones was reportedly significant in matched ankylosing spondylitis synovial fluid. In ankylosing spondylitis blood, a motif of 7 to 9 highly homologous TCR beta variants appeared characteristic. In the blood and synovial fluid of reactive arthritis, some motif variants had been previously reported.

There are a few counts of this clonotype. Its target is unknown. CDR1 SGHRS and CDR2 YFSETQ come from the germline V gene. The ends were cut back, 4 bases at V and 6 bases at J, with 10 bases in the middle. The CDR3 totals 12 residues. Each TCR beta library was made by quantitative 5'-RACE that incorporated molecular barcodes. TCRdb re-derived calls from the 5' RACE reads in MiXCR, one entry per CDR3 protein. The table shows about 840,000 distinct CDR3 sequences, with approximately 12% occurring only once. The chain uses TRBV5-1 and TRBJ1-1, with D possibly TRBD1 on 6 matching bases. Sequenced: blood, either unsorted or a sorted T cell fraction (not recorded which). The sequence was collected from a male donor with ankylosing spondylitis. Here the CDR3 DNA reads TGCGCCAGCAGCCTACAGGGTCCTGAAGCTTTCTTT. Translating gives CASSLQGPEAFF.